The present T cell receptor (beta chain) was sequenced within a study of blood T cells in healthy people across ages. This clonotype was recorded only once. Its specificity is unknown. The CDR3 is made up of 15 amino acids. It was with a sample-barcoded 5' primer and a J-beta primer mix that a second PCR of roughly 6 to 11 cycles was run. A 12-random-nucleotide template-switch adaptor tagged each cDNA molecule. The yield of each sample was at least 3 million CDR3-containing paired-end reads. TCRdb reanalysed the 5' RACE reads using MiXCR and keeps one entry per CDR3 protein. This table holds about 780,000 distinct CDR3 sequences, around 25% found once. Study-level results: Per-million-T-cell TCR beta diversity fell roughly linearly with age.

The data also belong to a second study, concerning T cells of mothers and their children. From that second work: Overlap in related mother-child pairs always slightly exceeded unrelated pairs, never significantly.

The sequenced sample consisted of blood. This chain links TRBV1 with TRBJ2-1. TRBV1 is an annotated pseudogene. This receptor was identified in a boy between 10 and 17 years old in good health. CDR3 bases: TGCACCAGCAGCCAAGATAGACACTCGAACAATGAGCAGTTCTTC. Its protein product is CTSSQDRHSNNEQFF.